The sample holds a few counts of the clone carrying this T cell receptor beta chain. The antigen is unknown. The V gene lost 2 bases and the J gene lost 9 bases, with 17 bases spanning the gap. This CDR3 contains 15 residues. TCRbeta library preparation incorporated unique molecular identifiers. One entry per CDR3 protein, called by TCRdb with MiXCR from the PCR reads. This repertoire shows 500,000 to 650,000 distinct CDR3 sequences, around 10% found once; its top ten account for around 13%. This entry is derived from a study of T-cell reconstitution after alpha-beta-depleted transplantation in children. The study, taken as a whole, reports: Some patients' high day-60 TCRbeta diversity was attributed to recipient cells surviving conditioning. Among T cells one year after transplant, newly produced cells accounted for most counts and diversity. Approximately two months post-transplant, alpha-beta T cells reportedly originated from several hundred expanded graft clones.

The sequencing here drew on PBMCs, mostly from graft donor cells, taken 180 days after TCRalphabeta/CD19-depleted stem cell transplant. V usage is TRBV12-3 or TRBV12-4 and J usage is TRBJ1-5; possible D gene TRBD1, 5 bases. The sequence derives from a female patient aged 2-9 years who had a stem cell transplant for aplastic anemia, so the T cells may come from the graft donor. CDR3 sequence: CASSLSWQGGMPQHF. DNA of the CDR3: TGTGCCAGCAGTTTATCGTGGCAGGGTGGGATGCCCCAGCATTTT.